This T cell receptor beta chain was obtained from a study of OX40 agonist ivuxolimab in advanced cancers. TCRdb's copy holds only in-frame clones and misses some; the assay was immunoSEQ multiplex PCR. The sample shows about 82,000 clones, approximately 90% of them seen only once. The sequencing used CD4+ or CD8+ T cells sorted from blood, collected in a trial of the OX40 agonist ivuxolimab. The TCR comes from an adult with an advanced solid tumor such as melanoma, head and neck, liver or kidney cancer.

CDR3 loop: CASSSWTGSSSYEQYF. DNA of the CDR3: TGTGCCAGCAGTTCGTGGACAGGGTCAAGCTCCTACGAGCAGTACTTC. The rearrangement joins TRBV28 to TRBJ2-7, with 8 positions matching TRBD1. This CDR3 comprises 16 residues. The germline V gene encodes CDR1 MDHEN and CDR2 SYDVKM. The V segment lost 4 bases and the J segment 0 bases; nucleotides outside the gene matches: 8.